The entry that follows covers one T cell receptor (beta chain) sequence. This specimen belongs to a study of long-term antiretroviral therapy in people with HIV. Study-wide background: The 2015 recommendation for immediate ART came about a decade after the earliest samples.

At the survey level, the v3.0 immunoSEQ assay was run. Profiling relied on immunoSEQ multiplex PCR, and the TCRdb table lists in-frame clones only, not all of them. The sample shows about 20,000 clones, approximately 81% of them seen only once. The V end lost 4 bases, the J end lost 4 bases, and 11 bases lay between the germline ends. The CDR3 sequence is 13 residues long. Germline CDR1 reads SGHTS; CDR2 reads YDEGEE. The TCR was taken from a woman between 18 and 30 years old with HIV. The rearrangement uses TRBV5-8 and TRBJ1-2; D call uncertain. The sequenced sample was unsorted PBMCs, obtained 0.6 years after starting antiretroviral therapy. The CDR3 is CASSGSELYGYTF. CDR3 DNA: TGTGCCAGCAGCGGATCGGAGCTCTATGGCTACACCTTC. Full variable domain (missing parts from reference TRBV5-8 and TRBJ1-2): EAGVTQSPTHLIKTRGQQATLRCSPISGHTSVYWYQQALGLGLQFLLWYDEGEERNRGNFPPRFSGRQFPNYSSELNVNALELEDSALYLCASSGSELYGYTFGSGTRLTVV.